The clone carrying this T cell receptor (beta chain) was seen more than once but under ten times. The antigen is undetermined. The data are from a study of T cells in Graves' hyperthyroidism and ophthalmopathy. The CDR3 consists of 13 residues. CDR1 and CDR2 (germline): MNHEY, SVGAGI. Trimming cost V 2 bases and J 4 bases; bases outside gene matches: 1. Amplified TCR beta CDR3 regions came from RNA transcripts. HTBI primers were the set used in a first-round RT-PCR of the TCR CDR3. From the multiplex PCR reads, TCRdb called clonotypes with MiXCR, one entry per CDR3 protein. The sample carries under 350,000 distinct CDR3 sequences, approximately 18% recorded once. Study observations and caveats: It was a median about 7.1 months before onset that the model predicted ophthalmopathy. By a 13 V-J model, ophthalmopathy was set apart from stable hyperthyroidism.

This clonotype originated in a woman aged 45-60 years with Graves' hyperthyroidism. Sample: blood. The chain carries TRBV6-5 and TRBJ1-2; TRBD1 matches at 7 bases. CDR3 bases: TGTGCCAGCAGTTACGGGGACAGCTATGGCTACACCTTC. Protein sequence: CASSYGDSYGYTF.